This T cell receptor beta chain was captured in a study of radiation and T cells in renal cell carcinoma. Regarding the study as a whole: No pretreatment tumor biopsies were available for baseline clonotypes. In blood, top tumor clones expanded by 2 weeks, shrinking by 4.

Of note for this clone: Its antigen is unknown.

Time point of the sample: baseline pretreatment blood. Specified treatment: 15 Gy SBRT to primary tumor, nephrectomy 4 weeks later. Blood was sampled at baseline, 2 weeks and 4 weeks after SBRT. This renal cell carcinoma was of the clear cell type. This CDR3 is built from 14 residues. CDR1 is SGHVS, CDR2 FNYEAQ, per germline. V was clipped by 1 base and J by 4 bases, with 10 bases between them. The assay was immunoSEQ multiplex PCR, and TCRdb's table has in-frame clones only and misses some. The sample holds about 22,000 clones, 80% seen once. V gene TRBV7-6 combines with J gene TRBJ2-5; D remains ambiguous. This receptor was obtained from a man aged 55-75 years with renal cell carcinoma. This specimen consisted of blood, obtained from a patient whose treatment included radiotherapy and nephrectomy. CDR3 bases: TGTGCCAGCAGCTTAGAGTGGCTACGAGAGACCCAGTACTTC. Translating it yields CASSLEWLRETQYF.